Listed below are T cell receptor beta chains from one sample, sequenced in a study of blood T cells in healthy people across ages. TCRdb recomputed calls from the 5' RACE reads with MiXCR, one row per CDR3 protein. The sample yields about 670,000 distinct CDR3 sequences, 35% to 50% seen once. Sequencing was performed on blood. Source of these receptors: a man older than 75 in good health. Each CDR3 is given with its conserved first and last residue. Fields, in order: J gene, V gene, D gene, clone size, CDR3 protein, CDR3 DNA. D genes are given only for firm matches. The size of a clone is reported for some rows only, either as once, few or many, or as a class for expanded clones.

TRBJ2-1 | TRBV5-1 | TRBD2 | few | CASSLGLAWFF | TGCGCCAGCAGCTTGGGACTAGCGTGGTTCTTC
TRBJ1-5 | TRBV3-1 | . | few | CASSQGFDQPQHF | TGTGCCAGCAGCCAGGGGTTCGATCAGCCCCAGCATTTT
TRBJ2-3 | TRBV5-1 | . | . | CASSLALAVGTDTQYF | TGCGCCAGCAGCTTGGCTCTAGCAGTTGGCACAGATACGCAGTATTTT
TRBJ2-3 | TRBV7-8 | . | . | CASSATGKDTQYF | TGTGCCAGCAGCGCCACAGGGAAAGATACGCAGTATTTT
TRBJ2-1 | TRBV7-3 | TRBD2 | . | CASGTRSSDEQFF | TGTGCCAGTGGGACTAGGTCATCGGATGAGCAGTTCTTC
TRBJ1-1 | TRBV7-2 | . | few | CASSLGFSLNTEAFF | TGTGCCAGCAGCTTAGGTTTCTCTCTGAACACTGAAGCTTTCTTT
TRBJ2-3 | TRBV20-1 | . | . | CSARPGLDSPDTQYF | TGCAGTGCTAGACCGGGACTCGATTCCCCAGATACGCAGTATTTT
TRBJ2-3 | TRBV5-6 | . | . | CASSEQYTDTQYF | TGTGCCAGCAGCGAACAATACACAGATACGCAGTATTTT
TRBJ2-1 | TRBV24-1 | . | . | CATSDLRRGNEQFF | TGTGCCACCAGTGATTTGCGAAGGGGGAATGAGCAGTTCTTC
TRBJ2-1 | TRBV12-5 | . | . | CASGRDRTSYNEQFF | TGTGCTAGTGGTCGGGACCGCACATCCTACAATGAGCAGTTCTTC
TRBJ2-5 | TRBV20-1 | . | few | CSVDSLMREQYF | TGCAGTGTTGATAGCCTTATGAGGGAGCAGTACTTC
TRBJ1-6 | TRBV15 | . | few | CATSRDLESRIHF | TGTGCCACCAGCAGAGATCTTGAGTCTCGAATCCACTTT
TRBJ2-1 | TRBV7-2 | TRBD2 | few | CASSPQFERGVEQFF | TGTGCCAGCAGCCCGCAGTTCGAGCGGGGGGTTGAGCAGTTCTTC
TRBJ2-7 | TRBV6-1 | TRBD2 | few | CASSSGPGLAGVQAYEQYF | TGTGCCAGCAGCTCAGGCCCGGGACTAGCGGGAGTGCAGGCCTACGAGCAGTACTTC
TRBJ2-7 | TRBV20-1 | . | . | CSARVPDSGRHEQYF | TGCAGTGCTAGAGTCCCGGACAGCGGTCGCCACGAGCAGTACTTC
TRBJ2-4 | TRBV7-2 | TRBD1 | . | CASSLAQGGTLAKNIQYF | TGTGCCAGCAGCTTAGCACAGGGGGGAACTCTAGCCAAAAACATTCAGTACTTC
TRBJ2-2 | TRBV20-1 | TRBD2 | . | CSAQKAGGSGELFF | TGCAGTGCTCAAAAAGCGGGAGGGAGCGGGGAGCTGTTTTTT
TRBJ2-1 | TRBV28 | . | few | CASSTIGQPVYSYNEQFF | TGTGCCAGCAGTACGATCGGACAGCCCGTTTACTCCTACAATGAGCAGTTCTTC
TRBJ1-4 | TRBV12-3/TRBV12-4 | TRBD1 | . | CASSPGTVIGELFF | TGTGCCAGCAGTCCCGGGACAGTCATAGGAGAACTGTTTTTT